These 27 T cell receptor beta chains were all obtained from the same sample, sequenced in a study of early T cells in non-severe SARS-CoV-2 infection. TCRdb reprocessed the 5' RACE reads via MiXCR and lists one record per CDR3 protein. The sample has about 33,000 distinct CDR3 sequences, over 4.5% seen once. The material sequenced was whole blood. These receptors originate from an adult who was a healthcare worker with PCR-confirmed SARS-CoV-2 infection or an uninfected control (not recorded which).

This clonotype was counted at least ten times. The rearrangement links TRBV5-4 to TRBJ2-3, with D hard to call. V lost 6 bases, J lost 8 bases, and 16 bases lay in between. Germline loops: CDR1 SGHNT, CDR2 YYREEE (reference sequence). The CDR3 runs 13 residues. CDR3 amino acids: CASTGPSMSTQYF. CDR3 DNA: TGTGCCAGCACTGGTCCGTCGATGAGTACGCAGTATTTT.

This clonotype was picked up a small number of times. The chain couples TRBV20-1 to TRBJ2-5; no firm D call. Trimming removed 1 base from V and 1 base from J, with 1 base in between. Germline V CDR1 and CDR2: DFQATT, SNEGSKA (reference sequence). This CDR3 is 11 amino acids long. The CDR3 region has the DNA TGCAGTGCTAGAGGCCAAGAGACCCAGTACTTC. Its protein is CSARGQETQYF.

V and J are TRBV5-1 and TRBJ2-2; D may be TRBD1 (6 bases). The CDR3 totals 13 residues. V lost 0 bases and J lost 6, with 6 bases in between. CDR1 and CDR2 (germline): SGHRS, YFSETQ. CDR3 sequence: CASSLDRAGELFF. CDR3 DNA: TGCGCCAGCAGCTTGGACAGGGCCGGGGAGCTGTTTTTT.

The V call is TRBV4-2, the J call TRBJ1-2; 8 bases align to TRBD1. The CDR3 is 16 residues long. V gave up 0 bases and J gave up 8 bases; unmatched junction bases: 11. Germline V lookup: CDR1 LGHNA, CDR2 YNFKEQ. CDR3 sequence: CASSQEDRALAKGYTF. The CDR3 coding sequence is TGTGCCAGCAGCCAAGAGGACAGGGCACTTGCTAAAGGCTACACCTTC.

This clonotype was counted at least ten times. The rearrangement links TRBV12-3 or TRBV12-4 to TRBJ2-5; D remains unclear. The CDR3 spans 14 residues. The ends were cut back, 4 bases at V and 5 bases at J, with 14 bases in the middle. CDR3 protein: CASSSVAFMETQYF. DNA of the CDR3: TGTGCCAGCAGTTCGGTGGCCTTTATGGAGACCCAGTACTTC.

In its sample, this clonotype was seen a few times. The chain carries TRBV7-2 and TRBJ2-5; D may correspond to TRBD1 or TRBD2 (5 bases each). V was clipped by 6 bases and J by 4 bases, with 15 bases between them. The CDR3 has 14 residues. Germline V gene lookup returns CDR1 SGHTA and CDR2 FQGNSA. The CDR3 nucleotides are TGTGCCAGCAGTAGGAGGACCGACAGAGAGACCCAGTACTTC. Translating it yields CASSRRTDRETQYF.

This clonotype was counted at least ten times. The rearrangement links TRBV29-1 to TRBJ1-5, with TRBD1 matching over 10 bases. CDR1 and CDR2 from the germline V gene are SQVTM and ANQGSEA. The CDR3 consists of 14 residues. The V gene end was trimmed by 7 bases and the J gene end by 5 bases; junction bases not matched to a gene: 8. The CDR3 reads CSASRGTGDQPQHF. In nucleotides, the CDR3 is TGCAGCGCCTCACGCGGGACAGGGGATCAGCCCCAGCATTTT.

This clonotype was observed at least ten times. The chain combines TRBV6-4 with TRBJ2-3; 8 bases fit TRBD2. Per the germline V gene, CDR1 is MRHNA and CDR2 is SNTAGT. CDR3 length equals 15 residues. V shed 4 bases, J shed 0 bases, and the junction held 3 bases outside the gene matches. The CDR3: CASSAQRGSTDTQYF. The CDR3 coding sequence is TGTGCCAGCAGTGCCCAGCGGGGGAGCACAGATACGCAGTATTTT.

V usage is TRBV5-4 and J usage is TRBJ2-1; 7 nucleotides line up with TRBD1. Trimming cost V 3 bases and J 12 bases; bases outside gene matches: 18. This CDR3 is built from 16 residues. CDR1 SGHNT and CDR2 YYREEE come from the germline V gene (reference sequence). Written as DNA, the CDR3 is TGTGCCAGCAGCTCTGTCCCCACTCGACAGGGTGAAGGGCAGTTCTTC. Protein sequence: CASSSVPTRQGEGQFF.

This rearrangement joins TRBV2 to TRBJ2-7, with D maybe TRBD2 (5 bases). Trimming took off 5 bases at V and 1 base at J, with 6 bases between the two ends. CDR1 and CDR2 (germline): SNHLY, FYNNEI. The CDR3 runs to 12 residues. The CDR3 is CASSRTSYEQYF. The DNA of the CDR3 is TGTGCCAGCAGTCGGACTTCCTACGAGCAGTACTTC.

There are many counts of this clonotype. V gene TRBV28 combines with J gene TRBJ2-7, with a weak D call TRBD2 (5 bases). The CDR3 consists of 14 residues. Trimming removed 5 bases at V and 5 bases at J, with 16 bases between. The germline V gene encodes CDR1 MDHEN and CDR2 SYDVKM. DNA of the CDR3: TGTGCCAGCAGTCCGTTGGTGAAGGGAGACGAGCAGTACTTC. This codes for CASSPLVKGDEQYF.

This clonotype was observed a few times. The chain recombines TRBV4-2 with TRBJ1-6; unclear D gene. Deletions cut 1 base from V and 10 bases from J, with 2 bases between. Germline V gene data show CDR1 as LGHNA and CDR2 as YNFKEQ. CDR3 length equals 11 residues. The CDR3 bases are TGTGCCAGCAGCCAAGGGTCACCCCTCCACTTT. It is translated as CASSQGSPLHF.

The chain recombines TRBV19 with TRBJ1-4; D gene unclear. V lost 4 bases and J lost 6, with 6 bases in between. Germline V gene lookup returns CDR1 LNHDA and CDR2 SQIVND (reference sequence). The CDR3 has 12 amino acids. CDR3 nucleotides: TGTGCCAGTAGTACAATGGATGAAAAACTGTTTTTT. Protein sequence: CASSTMDEKLFF.

This clonotype has at least ten counts. J is TRBJ1-1 and V is TRBV27; 8 nucleotides match TRBD1. This CDR3 is 13 amino acids long. V was clipped by 6 bases and J by 4 bases; unmatched bases: 4. Germline CDR1 reads MNHEY; CDR2 reads SMNVEV (reference sequence). Written as DNA, the CDR3 is TGTGCCAGCAGAAAAACAGGGGGCACTGAAGCTTTCTTT. This translates into CASRKTGGTEAFF.

Many counts were recorded for this clonotype. The V call is TRBV28, the J call TRBJ1-6, with 8 bases matching TRBD1. The V and J ends lost 8 bases and 9 bases, in that order; junction bases with no gene match: 6. CDR1 is MDHEN, CDR2 SYDVKM, per germline. There are 13 residues in the CDR3. CDR3 coding DNA: TGTGCCAGCGATACCAGGGGGCTTTCACCCCTCCACTTT. It yields the protein CASDTRGLSPLHF.

The CDR3 sequence: CASSLLAGLVPGTGELFF. CDR3 nucleotides: TGTGCCAGCAGCCTTTTAGCGGGCCTTGTCCCTGGCACCGGGGAGCTGTTTTTT. The genes are TRBV2 and TRBJ2-2; 7 nucleotides agree with TRBD2. V shed 6 bases and J 4 bases; nucleotides not matched to a gene: 17. Per the germline V gene, CDR1 is SNHLY and CDR2 is FYNNEI. The CDR3 contains 18 residues.

This clonotype turned up a few times. V usage is TRBV7-2 and J usage is TRBJ1-2, with D perhaps matching TRBD1 (5 bases). The CDR3 is 14 amino acids. V was trimmed by 4 bases and J by 8 bases, leaving 17 bases between them. Per the germline V gene, CDR1 is SGHTA and CDR2 is FQGNSA. The CDR3 here is CASSSSGGARGYTF. The CDR3 bases are TGTGCCAGCAGCTCCAGCGGAGGGGCGCGGGGCTACACCTTC. The full variable domain, rest sourced from reference TRBV7-2 and TRBJ1-2, is GAGVSQSPSNKVTEKGKDVELRCDPISGHTALYWYRQSLGQGLEFLIYFQGNSAPDKSGLPSDRFSAERTGGSVSTLTIQRTQQEDSAVYLCASSSSGGARGYTFGSGTRLTVV.

This clonotype was observed many times. The CDR3 nucleotides read TGTGCCAGCAGGGCCGGCGGTTCGTACTATGGCTACACCTTC. The encoded protein is CASRAGGSYYGYTF. The V and J genes are TRBV27 and TRBJ1-2; D remains ambiguous. Trimming shortened V by 6 bases and J by 3 bases, and 14 bases separated the two germline ends. This CDR3 has 14 residues. Germline CDR1 reads MNHEY; CDR2 reads SMNVEV (reference sequence).

V gene TRBV2 combines with J gene TRBJ2-5; 14 bases agree with TRBD2. The CDR3 loop spans 17 amino acids. CDR1 and CDR2 (germline): SNHLY, FYNNEI. After removal of 9 bases from V and 2 bases from J, the junction contained 11 bases not matched to a gene. Here the CDR3 reads CASTALGTSGGQETQYF. The DNA of the CDR3 is TGTGCCAGTACCGCACTGGGGACTAGCGGGGGACAAGAGACCCAGTACTTC.

The V and J genes are TRBV6-5 and TRBJ2-5; D is ambiguous. Germline values: CDR1 MNHEY, CDR2 SVGAGI. There are 14 residues in the CDR3. Trimming stripped 6 bases from V and 5 bases from J, with 16 bases between. CDR3 region: CASSPGVGWETQYF. CDR3 nucleotides: TGTGCCAGCAGCCCTGGGGTAGGCTGGGAGACCCAGTACTTC.

The chain has TRBV5-1 and TRBJ2-2; D may be TRBD1 (6 bases). Trimming left V 1 base short and J 0 bases short, with 7 bases between. The CDR3 consists of 15 residues. The germline V gene encodes CDR1 SGHRS and CDR2 YFSETQ. CDR3 region: CASSLQGTNTGELFF. The CDR3 DNA is TGCGCCAGCAGCTTGCAGGGGACGAACACCGGGGAGCTGTTTTTT.

CDR3 in amino acids: CAWRWTGARWGDTQYF. CDR3 DNA: TGTGCCTGGAGGTGGACAGGGGCTCGCTGGGGAGATACGCAGTATTTT. The chain uses TRBV30 and TRBJ2-3; 9 bases line up with TRBD1. The V and J ends lost 3 bases and 5 bases, in that order; junction bases with no gene match: 12. Germline CDR1 and CDR2: GTSNPN and SVGIG (reference sequence). This CDR3 region has 16 residues.

This rearrangement joins TRBV7-9 to TRBJ2-7; tentative D call: TRBD1 (6 bases). Trimming shortened V by 5 bases and J by 1 base, and 12 bases separated the two germline ends. This CDR3 has 14 amino acids. The germline CDR1 and CDR2 sequences are SEHNR and FQNEAQ (reference sequence). CDR3: CASSMDSRSYEQYF. CDR3 DNA sequence: TGTGCCAGCAGCATGGACAGTCGATCCTACGAGCAGTACTTC.

This clonotype was recorded a few times. The J gene is TRBJ2-3, the V gene TRBV4-1, with 9 bases that match TRBD2. The CDR3 length is 16 residues. Trimming removed 0 bases from V and 3 bases from J; junction bases left unmatched: 4. Germline V gene lookup returns CDR1 MGHRA and CDR2 YSYEKL. The CDR3 sequence: CASSQERGGPTDTQYF. In DNA form, the CDR3 reads TGCGCCAGCAGCCAAGAGCGGGGGGGCCCTACAGATACGCAGTATTTT.

Only a few counts were recorded for this clonotype. This chain connects TRBV9 to TRBJ2-5; possibly TRBD1 for D (6 bases). The CDR3 is 13 amino acids. V was shortened by 5 bases and J by 4 bases, with 12 bases between the two germline ends. Germline loops: CDR1 SGDLS, CDR2 YYNGEE. CDR3 sequence: CASRPQGPETQYF. CDR3 coding DNA: TGTGCCAGCAGGCCTCAGGGGCCAGAGACCCAGTACTTC. The variable domain in full, with the rest retrieved from reference TRBV9 and TRBJ2-5, is DSGVTQTPKHLITATGQRVTLRCSPRSGDLSVYWYQQSLDQGLQFLIQYYNGEERAKGNILERFSAQQFPDLHSELNLSSLELGDSALYFCASRPQGPETQYFGPGTRLLVL.

CDR3 sequence reads: CASSLVHGNTIYF. The DNA of the CDR3 is TGTGCCAGCAGCTTGGTCCACGGAAACACCATATATTTT. V gene TRBV13 combines with J gene TRBJ1-3; D not certain. The V gene lost 3 bases and the J gene lost 4 bases, with 7 bases spanning the gap. The CDR3 spans 13 residues. Germline V gene lookup returns CDR1 PRHDT and CDR2 FYEKMQ (reference sequence). Complete variable domain (other parts from reference TRBV13 and TRBJ1-3): AAGVIQSPRHLIKEKRETATLKCYPIPRHDTVYWYQQGPGQDPQFLISFYEKMQSDKGSIPDRFSAQQFSDYHSELNMSSLELGDSALYFCASSLVHGNTIYFGEGSWLTVV.

This clonotype was recorded at least ten times. The chain combines TRBV7-2 with TRBJ2-1; no reliable D call. V shed 2 bases and J shed 8 bases, with 13 bases lying between them. The CDR3 consists of 14 residues. CDR1 is SGHTA and CDR2 is FQGNSA in the germline V gene. CDR3 protein: CASSLRLLSYEQFF. In DNA form, the CDR3 reads TGTGCCAGCAGCTTAAGACTGCTCAGTTATGAGCAGTTCTTC.